This T cell receptor (beta chain) was observed in a study of blood T cell repertoires in COVID-19. Overall study: The United States, Italy and Spain were the sources of the acute and convalescent COVID-19 samples. The analysed material was cDNA or gDNA that came from T cells, B-cell-depleted T cells, or PBMCs.

In the original analysis: Amplifying reference gene primers gave estimates of nucleated cell counts. Method: immunoSEQ multiplex PCR; TCRdb's copy keeps in-frame clones and lacks some. Clonal size and the V and J genes are those of that table, whereas D and trimming came from the DNA. The data show fewer than 400,000 clones, approximately 90% seen once. The CDR3 is 13 amino acids. J was trimmed by 7 bases and V by 10 bases; bases with no gene match: 6. In germline, CDR1 is WNHNN, CDR2 SYGVQD (reference sequence). Participants came from some 23 US areas, aged about 18 to 89 years. Material for sequencing was PBMCs or T cells enriched from blood (not recorded which). The rearrangement uses TRBV10-1 and TRBJ1-6; TRBD1 matches 8 bases. This TCR derives from a man aged 25 to 40 who had recovered from COVID-19. CDR3 sequence (DNA): TGCGCCACCTCGACAGGGGTAAATTCACCCCTCCACTTT. Its protein product is CATSTGVNSPLHF.